This TCR beta chain emerged from a study of a mutant IDH1 vaccine in newly diagnosed glioma. TCRdb's copy holds only in-frame clones and misses some; the assay was immunoSEQ multiplex PCR. The sample gives 60,000 to 75,000 clones, about 88% of which show up once; roughly 2% is in the top ten. A remark on this clone: The antigen is not known.

Time point given: week 35, safety follow-up. The study gave 300 ug of mutant IDH1 20-mer peptide per vaccine dose, with topical imiquimod. Trimming cost V 1 base and J 6 bases, with 13 bases left between them. Germline V CDR1 and CDR2: SGHKS, YYEKEE (reference sequence). The CDR3 loop spans 14 amino acids. This TCR came from a man under 40 with glioma. The material was PBMCs, obtained from a glioma patient whose treatment included an IDH1 peptide vaccine. The chain employs TRBV5-5 and TRBJ1-1, with D possibly matching TRBD1 (5 bases). CDR3: CASSLYGAGPEAFF. CDR3 DNA: TGTGCCAGCAGCTTGTACGGGGCTGGCCCTGAAGCTTTCTTT.